This T cell receptor (beta chain) stems from a study of blood T cells in healthy people across ages. Whole-study findings and limits: Roughly linear age-related decline in beta diversity appeared, significant by age roughly 40.

Germline values: CDR1 SGHTA, CDR2 FQGNSA. This CDR3 is 13 amino acids long. V was shortened by 2 bases and J by 7 bases, with 9 bases between the two germline ends. With regard to this clonotype: Antigen specificity is unknown.

With a J-beta primer mix and a sample-barcoded 5' primer, a second PCR ran about 7 to 12 cycles. In TCRdb, the 5' RACE reads were re-called with MiXCR into one record per CDR3 protein. The sample has hundreds of thousands of distinct CDR3 sequences, approximately 26% seen once; the top ten hold about 3.3%. The data were also submitted as part of a second study, on T cells of mothers and their children.

This rearrangement joins TRBV7-2 to TRBJ2-1; D is unclear. This TCR was recovered from a boy between 2 and 15 years old in good health. The sample taken for sequencing was blood. CDR3 in amino acids: CASSLIGGNEQFF. The CDR3 DNA is TGTGCCAGCAGCTTAATCGGTGGGAATGAGCAGTTCTTC. Supplemented by reference TRBV7-2 and TRBJ2-1, the full variable domain reads GAGVSQSPSNKVTEKGKDVELRCDPISGHTALYWYRQSLGQGLEFLIYFQGNSAPDKSGLPSDRFSAERTGGSVSTLTIQRTQQEDSAVYLCASSLIGGNEQFFGPGTRLTVL.